This T cell receptor beta chain appears in the sequencing data of a study of T cells expressing NK-cell markers. Across the whole study: HCMV seropositivity characterized seven of the eight sequenced donors, and seronegativity one. Notes on the study in general: In several donors, dominant clonotypes made up about 28.3-60.1% of CD3+CD56-NKG2C+ cells.

TCR beta cDNA was generated via 5'RACE template switching incorporating UMIs. TCRdb reprocessed the 5' RACE reads; each CDR3 protein has one entry and no DNA is given. Its listing shows 350,000 to 500,000 distinct CDR3 sequences. The CDR3 runs to 13 residues. Germline CDR1 reads MNHEY; CDR2 reads SMNVEV (reference sequence). About this clonotype: Its antigen is currently unknown.

This rearrangement joins TRBV27 to TRBJ2-7; there is no DNA to check the TCRdb D call of TRBD2. The sequencing input was blood T cells: a sorted CD56 or NKG2C T cell subset, CD4+ or CD8+ T cells, or bulk PBMC T cells (not recorded which). The clonotype originates from a woman aged 18 to 69 in good health. CDR3 residues: CASSLGLSYEQYF.